The T cell receptor (beta chain) under discussion was sequenced for a study of T cell repertoires in cytomegalovirus infection. V dropped 3 bases and J dropped 5 bases, with 14 bases sitting between them. This CDR3 comprises 15 residues. CDR1 MNHEY and CDR2 SVGEGT come from the germline V gene. This clonotype has a single count. TCRdb re-analysed the reads in MiXCR, keeping a single row per CDR3 protein. This table holds 150,000 or so distinct CDR3 sequences, roughly 17% found once. The TCR was taken from a human donor in good health (CMV status not recorded). Some clones in this sample may be carry-over from other donors' samples. The V call is TRBV6-2 or TRBV6-3, the J call TRBJ2-1; no clear D gene. Sequencing used CD8+ T cells from PBMCs. CDR3 DNA: TGTGCCAGCAGTTATGAGGCAGGCCCCCACAATGAGCAGTTCTTC. It is translated as CASSYEAGPHNEQFF.